One sample yielded the 13 T cell receptor beta chains listed below, sequenced in a study of T cell responses to AZD1222 COVID-19 vaccine. Sequencing used immunoSEQ multiplex PCR; TCRdb keeps in-frame clones, though not all of them. The table records about 220,000 clones, approximately 94% of them present only once. The material sequenced was peripheral blood, taken on day 0 of MenACWY control vaccination. The receptor set was obtained from an adult in good health.

This rearrangement joins TRBV18 to TRBJ1-2, with 9 bases matching TRBD1. The CDR3 is 15 residues long. The J segment lost 6 bases and the V segment lost 1 base, leaving 6 bases of the junction unmatched. CDR1 and CDR2 from the germline V gene are KGHSH and LQKENI. The CDR3 region has the DNA TGTGCCAGCTCACCACGAGGCGGGACAGGGCATGGCTACACCTTC. Its protein is CASSPRGGTGHGYTF.

The rearrangement uses TRBV7-8 and TRBJ2-1, with D tentatively TRBD1 (5 bases). Germline V gene lookup returns CDR1 SGHVS and CDR2 FQNEAQ. This CDR3 is built from 14 residues. Between the trimmed V and J ends, which lost 7 bases and 7 bases, there was a span of 17 bases. The DNA for the CDR3 is TGTGCCAGCATCCTGGGGCGCGTCGGGAATGAGCAGTTCTTC. This sequence encodes CASILGRVGNEQFF. Drawing the rest from reference TRBV7-8 and TRBJ2-1, the complete variable domain is GAGVSQSPRYKVAKRGQDVALRCDPISGHVSLFWYQQALGQGPEFLTYFQNEAQLDKSGLPSDRFFAERPEGSVSTLKIQRTQQEDSAVYLCASILGRVGNEQFFGPGTRLTVL.

The gene calls are TRBV7-3 and TRBJ2-2; 8 bases agree with TRBD2. Germline CDR1 reads SGHTA; CDR2 reads FQGTGA. Unmatched junction bases numbered 5, after V lost 1 base and J lost 4 bases. This CDR3 region has 16 residues. Written as DNA, the CDR3 is TGTGCCAGCAGCTTAAGCGTAGCGGGGCTCACCGGGGAGCTGTTTTTT. This translates into CASSLSVAGLTGELFF.

This clone is a singleton in its sample. Other DNA sequences of this sample code for an identical CDR3. This rearrangement joins TRBV18 to TRBJ2-5; the D is unclear. Trimming removed 3 bases from V and 2 bases from J, with 7 bases in between. Germline lookup yields CDR1 KGHSH and CDR2 LQKENI. This CDR3 comprises 13 residues. CDR3 sequence reads: CASSPSLQETQYF. CDR3 in DNA: TGTGCCAGCTCACCGAGCCTTCAAGAGACCCAGTACTTC. Complete variable domain (other parts from reference TRBV18 and TRBJ2-5): NAGVMQNPRHLVRRRGQEARLRCSPMKGHSHVYWYRQLPEEGLKFMVYLQKENIIDESGMPKERFSAEFPKEGPSILRIQQVVRGDSAAYFCASSPSLQETQYFGPGTRLLVL.

The rearrangement links TRBV5-8 to TRBJ1-2; D unresolved. Per the germline V gene, CDR1 is SGHTS and CDR2 is YDEGEE. There are 13 residues in the CDR3. Trimming took 3 bases from V and 1 from J, leaving 7 bases between them. The CDR3 protein is CASSSTVNYGYTF. The CDR3 region has the DNA TGTGCCAGCAGCTCTACAGTTAACTATGGCTACACCTTC.

Here the CDR3 DNA reads TGTGCCAGCTCACCGGGACTGAAAGAGACGGGGGGCTCTGGAAACACCATATATTTT. Translation gives CASSPGLKETGGSGNTIYF. The chain combines TRBV18 with TRBJ1-3; D perhaps matches TRBD1 (5 bases). The germline V and J ends were trimmed by 3 bases and 0 bases, with 21 bases remaining between them. CDR1 and CDR2 from the germline V gene are KGHSH and LQKENI. CDR3 length: 19 residues.

The V gene is TRBV18, the J gene TRBJ1-6, with D possibly being TRBD1 (5 bases). Trimming removed 0 bases at V and 10 bases at J, with 10 bases between. Germline lookup yields CDR1 KGHSH and CDR2 LQKENI. This CDR3 is 14 amino acids long. CDR3 loop: CASSPPNGASPLHF. CDR3 nucleotides: TGTGCCAGCTCACCACCCAACGGGGCCTCACCCCTCCACTTT.

The J gene is TRBJ1-2, the V gene TRBV30; no clear D. The V gene's germline CDR1 is GTSNPN and CDR2 SVGIG (reference sequence). This CDR3 has 10 residues. The ends were cut back, 5 bases at V and 2 bases at J, with 3 bases in the middle. Here the CDR3 DNA reads TGTGCCTGGCTAAACTATGGCTACACCTTC. The encoded protein is CAWLNYGYTF.

The chain couples TRBV5-1 to TRBJ1-5; no reliable D call. This CDR3 is 15 amino acids long. The V gene's germline CDR1 is SGHRS and CDR2 YFSETQ. V lost 4 bases and J lost 5, with 16 bases in between. The CDR3 nucleotides are TGCGCCAGCAGCCCCTGGACCCGTCCAGATCAGCCCCAGCATTTT. Protein: CASSPWTRPDQPQHF.

The J gene is TRBJ1-4, the V gene TRBV25-1; possibly TRBD1 for D (5 bases). The CDR3 covers 15 residues. Trimming stripped 1 base from V and 5 bases from J, with 11 bases between. The V gene's germline CDR1 is MGHDK and CDR2 SYGVNS. The CDR3 DNA sequence: TGTGCCAGCAGTGAATTTGCAGGGACGAATGAAAAACTGTTTTTT. Amino acids: CASSEFAGTNEKLFF. The whole variable domain, filled in from reference TRBV25-1 and TRBJ1-4, reads EADIYQTPRYLVIGTGKKITLECSQTMGHDKMYWYQQDPGMELHLIHYSYGVNSTEKGDLSSESTVSRIRTEHFPLTLESARPSHTSQYLCASSEFAGTNEKLFFGSGTQLSVL.

The CDR3 sequence: CASSQDRGGTKAFF. For the CDR3, the DNA is TGTGCCAGCAGCCAAGATCGAGGGGGGACCAAAGCTTTCTTT. The V and J genes are TRBV14 and TRBJ1-1, with D possibly being TRBD1 (6 bases). This CDR3 has 14 residues. Germline assignment: CDR1 SGHDN and CDR2 FVKESK. The germline V and J ends were trimmed by 0 bases and 9 bases, with 14 bases remaining between them.

This clone appeared once. The chain combines TRBV5-5 with TRBJ1-2; D remains ambiguous. Germline V gene sequence: CDR1 SGHKS, CDR2 YYEKEE (reference sequence). Trimming took 4 bases from V and 5 from J, leaving 6 bases between them. The CDR3 runs to 11 residues. CDR3 residues: CASSPRYGYTF. CDR3 nucleotide sequence: TGTGCCAGCAGCCCACGATATGGCTACACCTTC. The entire variable domain, with the rest obtained from reference TRBV5-5 and TRBJ1-2, is as follows: DAGVTQSPTHLIKTRGQQVTLRCSPISGHKSVSWYQQVLGQGPQFIFQYYEKEERGRGNFPDRFSARQFPNYSSELNVNALLLGDSALYLCASSPRYGYTFGSGTRLTVV.

This clone has a handful of counts. V is TRBV2 and J is TRBJ2-7, with D possibly TRBD2 on 6 matching bases. V gave up 3 bases and J gave up 4 bases, with 19 bases separating them. There are 16 residues in the CDR3. Germline V gene data show CDR1 as SNHLY and CDR2 as FYNNEI. CDR3 DNA: TGTGCCAGCAGTGAGGGCGGGGCAGAAACCTTATACGAGCAGTACTTC. It yields the protein CASSEGGAETLYEQYF.